This T cell receptor (beta chain) originates from a study of blood T cell repertoires in COVID-19 (dated by TCRdb to 2020 to 2022). The study in broad terms: Samples covering the acute and convalescent phases of COVID-19 were provided by collaborators in the United States, Italy and Spain. The prospective study material was composed of cDNA or gDNA derived from T cells, B-cell-depleted T cells, or PBMCs. Subjects who had been exposed to COVID-19, were actively infected with it, or had recovered from it provided the deeply sampled blood TCRbeta repertoires that made up the dataset. The repertoires were made available in a free public database intended to serve as a resource for research on the immune response to SARS-CoV-2. Samples came from the ongoing ImmuneRACE study (first 160 participants) plus 1,254 subjects from 6 global collaborators. A de-identified subject ID, COVID-19 status, age in years and sex were almost always included in the sample metadata. Where HLA class I and class II types were available, the types were taken from metadata supplied by the sample provider, not from assay-based typing.

TCRbeta CDR3 regions were amplified from genomic DNA by means of the immunoSEQ Assay, a bias-controlled multiplex PCR. Per the original workflow: The number of nucleated cells in each sample was estimated by amplification of reference gene primers within the assay. To quantify the absolute abundance of each unique TCRbeta CDR3 rearrangement, sequence reads were collapsed and filtered. For each sample, productive Simpson clonality was calculated as the square root of Simpson's diversity index over productive rearrangements. In TCRdb, the immuneACCESS table is reduced to in-frame sequences with V and J assigned. These tables do not hold every clone; where another copy was compared, an unresolved V gene accounts for under half, and the others remain unexplained. The V and J calls and clone size are taken from that table; D and trimming were inferred from the DNA. Present in this sample are approximately 89,000 clones, nearly 95% of which were seen just once. The top ten clonotypes cover about 4.1% of the sample.

The CDR3 numbers 13 residues from cysteine through phenylalanine. Kept here is only the CDR3 DNA, which spans 39 bases and is read in frame from base 1. Trimming removed 6 bases from V and 4 bases from J; the gene matches leave 5 bases unexplained. Sequences KGHSH (CDR1) and LQKENI (CDR2) are obtained from the germline V gene. About this clone itself: The clone's antigen remains unknown. The sample holds no much larger clone one base away, and base qualities are not on file.

General study outcomes and caveats: The quantity of clinical and demographic metadata differed by source and by participant and was supplied without curation.

Whole blood was collected in K2EDTA tubes by collaborating institutions according to the institutions' own protocols. Collaborator samples were shipped for TCRbeta analysis as frozen whole blood, isolated PBMCs, or DNA extracted from either sample type. The V and J segments used are TRBV18 and TRBJ1-1; 7 bases in between match TRBD1. Sequenced material: peripheral blood. This receptor was identified in a human donor with active COVID-19. The donor label of this sample is uncertain. Here is the DNA: TGTGCCAGCTCCTCAGGGGGGAGCACTGAAGCTTTCTTT. This is translated as CASSSGGSTEAFF.